A selection of T cell receptor beta chains follows, all from one sample in a study of long-term antiretroviral therapy in people with HIV. TCRdb's table, derived via immunoSEQ multiplex PCR, lists solely in-frame clones and lacks some. Among 20,000 to 25,000 clones listed, more than 75% were seen once. The source was unsorted PBMCs, collected 2.6 years after starting antiretroviral therapy. The origin of the receptors is a woman aged 45-60 years with HIV. Each CDR3 is given with its conserved first and last residue. Fields, in order: clone size, J gene, V gene, D gene, CDR3 protein, CDR3 DNA. A D gene is named only where the DNA matches it firmly. Clone size appears in some rows only: once, few, many, or a class for an expanded clone.

.	TRBJ2-6	TRBV28	TRBD1	CASSPRRVGQGAGGANVLTF	TGTGCCAGCAGTCCGCGGAGGGTCGGACAGGGGGCTGGTGGGGCCAACGTCCTGACTTTC
.	TRBJ2-3	TRBV5-1	.	CASSLGQGGRDTQYF	TGCGCCAGCAGCTTGGGACAGGGAGGCCGTGATACGCAGTATTTT
.	TRBJ2-3	TRBV11-3	.	CASSGWESTDTQYF	TGTGCCAGCAGCGGGTGGGAGAGCACAGATACGCAGTATTTT
.	TRBJ2-1	TRBV5-1	.	CASSWGGQTQLEQFF	TGCGCCAGCAGCTGGGGTGGACAGACCCAATTGGAGCAGTTCTTC
.	TRBJ2-5	TRBV19	.	CASSIDRDLIRHF	TGTGCCAGTAGTATAGACCGGGACCTCATTCGGCACTTC
.	TRBJ2-3	TRBV7-3	TRBD1	CASSLTWDRGIADTQYF	TGTGCCAGCAGCTTAACGTGGGACAGGGGTATCGCAGATACGCAGTATTTT
.	TRBJ2-7	TRBV19	.	CASSRKEGYEQYF	TGTGCCAGTAGTAGAAAGGAGGGCTACGAGCAGTACTTC
few	TRBJ1-5	TRBV12-2	.	CASRLLRISSTGGIVGNQPQHF	TGTGCAAGTCGCTTATTAAGGATATCCTCTACGGGGGGTATTGTGGGGAATCAGCCCCAGCATTTT
.	TRBJ2-7	TRBV13	TRBD2	CASSLAGASYEQYF	TGTGCCAGCAGCCTAGCGGGAGCTTCGTACGAGCAGTACTTC
.	TRBJ2-1	TRBV7-2	TRBD2	CASRPGGYNEQFF	TGTGCCTCTAGACCCGGGGGGTACAATGAGCAGTTCTTC
.	TRBJ2-3	TRBV7-9	TRBD2	CASSHRLARTDTQYF	TGTGCCAGCAGCCACCGACTAGCCCGCACAGATACGCAGTATTTT
.	TRBJ2-5	TRBV5-1	TRBD1	CASQQGVETQYF	TGCGCCAGCCAACAGGGGGTTGAGACCCAGTACTTC
.	TRBJ2-3	TRBV13	.	CASSLPNTDTQYF	TGTGCCAGCAGCTTGCCGAATACAGATACGCAGTATTTT
.	TRBJ2-1	TRBV11-2	TRBD2	CASSLSGLAGLDEQFF	TGTGCCAGCAGCTTATCAGGGCTAGCGGGACTGGATGAGCAGTTCTTC
.	TRBJ2-1	TRBV5-4	.	CASSWALLGNEQFF	TGTGCCAGCAGCTGGGCACTACTAGGGAATGAGCAGTTCTTC
.	TRBJ2-3	TRBV5-1	.	CASSSRQFPPLGTTDTQYF	TGCGCCAGCAGCTCCCGACAGTTCCCTCCACTAGGCACTACAGATACGCAGTATTTT
.	TRBJ1-5	TRBV7-6	TRBD1	CASSLDGQGSQHF	TGTGCCAGCAGCCTCGACGGACAGGGGTCCCAGCATTTT
.	TRBJ2-3	TRBV29-1	.	CSAALTDTQYF	TGCAGCGCGGCCCTCACAGATACGCAGTATTTT
.	TRBJ2-7	TRBV28	.	CASSFAYEQYF	TGTGCCAGCAGTTTCGCCTACGAGCAGTACTTC
.	TRBJ1-5	TRBV2	.	CASSENRASNQPQHF	TGTGCCAGCAGTGAAAACAGGGCCAGCAATCAGCCCCAGCATTTT
.	TRBJ2-2	TRBV5-1	.	CASSLVGRAGFTGELFF	TGCGCCAGCAGCTTGGTCGGGCGGGCAGGGTTCACCGGGGAGCTGTTTTTT
.	TRBJ1-1	TRBV9	.	CASSVGLENTEAFF	TGTGCCAGCAGCGTAGGTCTAGAGAACACTGAAGCTTTCTTT
.	TRBJ1-1	TRBV4-1	TRBD1	CASSHPGQGTEAFF	TGCGCCAGCAGCCACCCTGGACAGGGAACTGAAGCTTTCTTT
.	TRBJ2-3	TRBV5-4	TRBD2	CASSSPGTKAEDTQYF	TGTGCCAGCAGCTCACCCGGGACTAAGGCTGAAGATACGCAGTATTTT
.	TRBJ2-1	TRBV5-5	.	CASSFLLSSYNEQFF	TGTGCCAGCAGCTTCCTTCTGAGCTCCTACAATGAGCAGTTCTTC
.	TRBJ2-1	TRBV18	TRBD1	CASSPSGQGGNEQFF	TGTGCCAGCTCACCCTCTGGACAGGGAGGCAATGAGCAGTTCTTC
.	TRBJ2-1	TRBV7-2	TRBD2	CASGLAREQFF	TGTGCCAGCGGACTAGCGCGGGAGCAGTTCTTC
.	TRBJ2-4	TRBV7-2	.	CASSLTVAGNIQYF	TGTGCCAGCAGCCTCACAGTAGCCGGGAACATTCAGTACTTC
.	TRBJ1-1	TRBV5-1	TRBD1	CASSWDRVNTEAFF	TGCGCCAGCAGCTGGGACAGGGTGAACACTGAAGCTTTCTTT
.	TRBJ2-1	TRBV7-9	.	CASTPESYNEQFF	TGTGCCAGCACCCCCGAAAGCTACAATGAGCAGTTCTTC
few	TRBJ2-7	TRBV10-3	TRBD1	CAISETGGSYEQYF	TGTGCCATCAGTGAAACAGGGGGCTCCTACGAGCAGTACTTC
.	TRBJ2-5	TRBV7-9	.	CASSLGGTAGRQETQYF	TGTGCCAGCAGCTTAGGAGGCACTGCAGGCAGGCAAGAGACCCAGTACTTC
.	TRBJ2-7	TRBV7-9	.	CASSLGSDYEQYF	TGTGCCAGCAGCTTAGGGTCAGACTACGAGCAGTACTTC
.	TRBJ1-1	TRBV6-1	.	CASRSEQLNTEAFF	TGTGCCAGCCGGTCGGAACAGCTGAACACTGAAGCTTTCTTT
.	TRBJ2-1	TRBV7-8	TRBD2	CASTPEAGVSYNEQFF	TGTGCCAGCACCCCCGAAGCGGGAGTTTCCTACAATGAGCAGTTCTTC
.	TRBJ1-2	TRBV19	.	CASSKGQINYGYTF	TGTGCCAGTAGTAAGGGACAAATCAACTATGGCTACACCTTC
.	TRBJ1-5	TRBV23-1	.	CASSHSGRNNQPQHF	TGCGCCAGCAGTCATTCCGGGCGGAATAATCAGCCCCAGCATTTT
.	TRBJ2-1	TRBV27	TRBD1	CASSPQGGDEQFF	TGTGCCAGCAGTCCACAGGGGGGCGATGAGCAGTTCTTC
.	TRBJ2-5	TRBV19	.	CATSGNLGETQYF	TGTGCCACCTCGGGCAACTTGGGAGAGACCCAGTACTTC
.	TRBJ2-2	TRBV6-5	TRBD1	CASRTGQATGELFF	TGTGCCAGCAGAACGGGACAGGCGACCGGGGAGCTGTTTTTT
.	TRBJ2-7	TRBV10-1	TRBD2	CASSDSGTSGRPYEQYF	TGCGCCAGCAGTGACTCGGGGACTAGCGGGAGACCTTACGAGCAGTACTTC
.	TRBJ1-2	TRBV7-9	.	CASSYSFAMDYGYTF	TGTGCCAGCAGCTACTCCTTCGCGATGGACTATGGCTACACCTTC
.	TRBJ2-3	TRBV19	.	CASTPTGTDTQYF	TGTGCCAGTACCCCCACCGGGACCGATACGCAGTATTTT
few	TRBJ1-2	TRBV6-4	.	CAGTWAPGRGYTF	TGTGCCGGGACGTGGGCCCCGGGTAGGGGCTACACCTTC
.	TRBJ2-7	TRBV7-7	.	CASSYTPSYEQYF	TGTGCCAGCAGCTACACTCCGTCCTACGAGCAGTACTTC
.	TRBJ2-4	TRBV30	.	CAWSVLPDGAKNIQYF	TGTGCCTGGAGTGTACTCCCAGATGGGGCCAAAAACATTCAGTACTTC
.	TRBJ2-7	TRBV1	.	CTSSQETSAGPGYEQYF	TGCACCAGCAGCCAAGAGACTAGCGCCGGACCAGGGTACGAGCAGTACTTC
.	TRBJ2-2	TRBV9	TRBD1	CASSVEDRVKANTGELFF	TGTGCCAGCAGCGTAGAGGACAGGGTTAAGGCGAACACCGGGGAGCTGTTTTTT
.	TRBJ2-7	TRBV6-5	.	CASSYEGPAREQYF	TGTGCCAGCAGTTACGAAGGACCCGCTCGCGAGCAGTACTTC
.	TRBJ2-1	TRBV4-2	.	CASSQLLLDGNEQFF	TGTGCCAGCAGCCAACTCTTACTGGACGGCAATGAGCAGTTCTTC